Reported below is one TCR beta chain. Its target is not known. The sample is drawn from a study of blood T cells in healthy people across ages. V lost 6 bases, J lost 0 bases, and 15 bases lay in between. The CDR3 spans 14 residues. From germline, CDR1 is SQVTM and CDR2 ANQGSEA. Primed by a sample-barcoded 5' primer and a J-beta primer mix, a second PCR proceeded for 7 to 11 cycles. Using its own MiXCR run on the 5' RACE reads, TCRdb lists one record per CDR3 protein. The sample lists about 1.8 million distinct CDR3 sequences, around half occurring once. Study-wide results and caveats: Roughly linearly, TCR beta diversity per million T cells fell as age increased.

The origin of this receptor is a woman in her 40s in good health. This sequence joins TRBV29-1 and TRBJ2-7; TRBD1 might be the D (5 bases). Sequencing input: blood. CDR3 sequence: CSVSRDSSSYEQYF. CDR3 bases: TGCAGCGTGAGCAGGGATTCTAGCTCCTACGAGCAGTACTTC.